A single sample is the source of the 26 T cell receptor beta chains below, sequenced in a study of T cell changes during pregnancy in multiple sclerosis. TCRdb keeps only in-frame clones here, not all; method: immunoSEQ multiplex PCR. The data show around 83,000 clones, about nine tenths seen once. The material was CD4+ T cells from peripheral blood mononuclear cells, obtained in the second trimester of pregnancy. Receptors were obtained from a female donor with multiple sclerosis, enrolled in a pregnancy study.

The chain is built from TRBV11-2 and TRBJ1-3; possibly TRBD1 for D (5 bases). Germline CDR1 SGHAT, CDR2 FQNNGV. The CDR3 is made up of 15 amino acids. V was cut by 0 bases and J by 3 bases, with 9 bases left in between. CDR3 loop: CASSLDQGFGNTIYF. The CDR3 DNA reads TGTGCCAGCAGCTTAGATCAGGGTTTTGGAAACACCATATATTTT.

J is TRBJ2-7 and V is TRBV6-6; TRBD1 agrees at 9 bases. With 6 bases clipped from V and 2 bases from J, the junction kept 8 bases outside the gene matches. Germline lookup yields CDR1 MNHNY and CDR2 SVGAGI (reference sequence). The CDR3 extends over 15 amino acids. The CDR3 spells CASSTAGTGTYEQYF. The CDR3 DNA is TGTGCCAGCAGCACAGCCGGGACAGGGACCTACGAGCAGTACTTC.

This clone was picked up one time. The chain uses TRBV30 and TRBJ2-5; 9 bases fit TRBD2. V lost 2 bases to trimming and J lost 5 bases; unmatched junction nucleotides: 6. Germline V CDR1 and CDR2: GTSNPN, SVGIG (reference sequence). CDR3 length: 14 amino acids. CDR3 sequence (DNA): TGTGCCTGGAGTCCGCTAGCGGGATTTGAGACCCAGTACTTC. This sequence encodes CAWSPLAGFETQYF. Supplemented by reference TRBV30 and TRBJ2-5, the full variable domain reads SQTIHQWPATLVQPVGSPLSLECTVEGTSNPNLYWYRQAAGRGLQLLFYSVGIGQISSEVPQNLSASRPQDRQFILSSKKLLLSDSGFYLCAWSPLAGFETQYFGPGTRLLVL.

This chain joins TRBV28 and TRBJ2-7; the match to TRBD2 covers 7 bases. J lost 3 bases, V lost 7 bases, and 3 bases had no gene match. In germline, CDR1 is MDHEN, CDR2 SYDVKM. This CDR3 spans 12 amino acids. The CDR3 region has the DNA TGTGCCAGCATCTCGGGGGGCTACGAGCAGTACTTC. It translates to CASISGGYEQYF. The variable domain in full, with the rest retrieved from reference TRBV28 and TRBJ2-7, is DVKVTQSSRYLVKRTGEKVFLECVQDMDHENMFWYRQDPGLGLRLIYFSYDVKMKEKGDIPEGYSVSREKKERFSLILESASTNQTSMYLCASISGGYEQYFGPGTRLTVT.

V gene TRBV18 combines with J gene TRBJ1-5, with unresolved D. V lost 3 bases, J lost 5 bases, and 20 bases lay in between. The CDR3 loop spans 17 amino acids. From germline, CDR1 is KGHSH and CDR2 LQKENI. CDR3 region: CASSPIRSSGRDQPQHF. The DNA of the CDR3 is TGTGCCAGCTCACCGATTCGGTCGTCGGGTCGGGATCAGCCCCAGCATTTT.

The genes are TRBV5-1 and TRBJ2-7, with 10 nucleotides matching TRBD1. J was trimmed by 4 bases and V by 3 bases; bases with no gene match: 7. The germline gives CDR1 SGHRS, CDR2 YFSETQ. The CDR3 runs 15 residues. The CDR3, as DNA: TGCGCCAGCAGCTCTAGACAGGGGGCTCTGTACGAGCAGTACTTC. Its protein product is CASSSRQGALYEQYF.

V is TRBV28 and J is TRBJ1-5, with D possibly matching TRBD1 (5 bases). V was pared by 5 bases and J by 6 bases, with 20 bases between. The CDR3 runs to 16 residues. CDR1 is MDHEN and CDR2 is SYDVKM in the germline V gene. CDR3 in amino acids: CASSPHLGAFSQPQHF. The DNA of the CDR3 is TGTGCCAGCAGTCCCCACCTAGGGGCGTTCAGTCAGCCCCAGCATTTT.

The V call is TRBV6-5, the J call TRBJ2-1; the match to TRBD2 covers 7 bases. CDR1 MNHEY and CDR2 SVGAGI come from the germline V gene. The CDR3 totals 14 residues. Trimming at V came to 6 bases and at J to 5 bases, leaving 7 bases not matched to a gene. The CDR3 sequence: CASRRGRGDNEQFF. The CDR3, as DNA: TGTGCCAGCAGGCGAGGGAGGGGCGACAATGAGCAGTTCTTC.

The rearrangement links TRBV7-2 to TRBJ2-3; 15 bases align to TRBD2. The germline gives CDR1 SGHTA, CDR2 FQGNSA. V shed 5 bases, J shed 11 bases, and the junction held 8 bases outside the gene matches. This CDR3 spans 15 amino acids. DNA for the CDR3: TGTGCCAGCAGCCTAGGACTAGCGGGAGGGGCTTTGCAGTATTTT. This codes for CASSLGLAGGALQYF. The full variable domain, rest sourced from reference TRBV7-2 and TRBJ2-3, is GAGVSQSPSNKVTEKGKDVELRCDPISGHTALYWYRQSLGQGLEFLIYFQGNSAPDKSGLPSDRFSAERTGGSVSTLTIQRTQQEDSAVYLCASSLGLAGGALQYFGPGTRLTVL.

This clone has just a few counts. The chain combines TRBV7-9 with TRBJ1-2; D is uncertain. Germline CDR1 is SEHNR and CDR2 is FQNEAQ (reference sequence). V lost 5 bases and J lost 4, with 8 bases in between. This CDR3 contains 12 residues. CDR3 loop: CASSQQSYGYTF. The CDR3 DNA reads TGTGCCAGCAGCCAACAGAGCTATGGCTACACCTTC.

The chain couples TRBV19 to TRBJ2-1; no reliable D call. The CDR3 spans 15 residues. Trimming pared 4 bases from V and 4 bases from J, leaving 14 bases between. Germline V gene sequence: CDR1 LNHDA, CDR2 SQIVND (reference sequence). The CDR3 is CASSSSPPFYNEQFF. CDR3 nucleotide sequence: TGTGCCAGTAGTAGCAGTCCCCCCTTTTACAATGAGCAGTTCTTC.

This chain uses TRBV29-1 with TRBJ1-2; 8 bases match TRBD1. The CDR3 length is 13 residues. Germline V gene sequence: CDR1 SQVTM, CDR2 ANQGSEA. V shed 6 bases and J 2 bases; nucleotides not matched to a gene: 5. The CDR3 reads CSVRGQENYGYTF. Here the CDR3 DNA reads TGCAGCGTGAGGGGACAGGAGAACTATGGCTACACCTTC.

The V call is TRBV2, the J call TRBJ2-1; D is uncertain. V was trimmed by 3 bases and J by 9 bases, leaving 12 bases between them. The CDR3 consists of 13 residues. Germline assignment: CDR1 SNHLY and CDR2 FYNNEI. CDR3 amino acids: CASSERWVFEQFF. The CDR3 DNA follows: TGTGCCAGCAGTGAGAGGTGGGTCTTTGAGCAGTTCTTC.

The gene calls are TRBV30 and TRBJ1-6; no reliable D call. CDR1 is GTSNPN and CDR2 is SVGIG in the germline V gene (reference sequence). The CDR3 is 12 amino acids. The V and J ends lost 8 bases and 7 bases respectively, with 12 bases between them. CDR3 DNA sequence: TGTGCCCTCCGACGGGAAAATTCACCCCTCCACTTT. It specifies CALRRENSPLHF.

The V and J genes are TRBV5-3 and TRBJ2-1; 9 bases match TRBD2. TRBV5-3 counts as an open reading frame of uncertain function. This CDR3 is built from 15 residues. V was clipped by 2 bases and J by 8 bases; unmatched bases: 8. This CDR3 reads CARSFVLAGTDEQFF. The CDR3 bases are TGTGCCAGAAGCTTCGTCCTAGCGGGGACGGATGAGCAGTTCTTC.

V usage is TRBV27 and J usage is TRBJ2-7, with 10 bases lining up with TRBD2. CDR3 size: 16 residues. Trimming at V came to 6 bases and at J to 4 bases, leaving 12 bases not matched to a gene. Per the germline V gene, CDR1 is MNHEY and CDR2 is SMNVEV (reference sequence). The CDR3 reads CASRGKPGLAMYEQYF. The DNA of the CDR3 is TGTGCCAGCAGGGGAAAGCCGGGACTAGCGATGTACGAGCAGTACTTC.

V is TRBV6-5 and J is TRBJ1-1; 8 bases fit TRBD1. CDR1 and CDR2 from the germline V gene are MNHEY and SVGAGI. After removal of 6 bases from V and 0 bases from J, the junction contained 0 bases not matched to a gene. CDR3 size: 13 residues. The CDR3 region is CASRTGVNTEAFF. The CDR3 DNA sequence: TGTGCCAGCAGGACAGGGGTGAACACTGAAGCTTTCTTT.

The chain joins TRBV7-9 to TRBJ2-5; tentative D call: TRBD2 (7 bases). Between the trimmed V and J ends, which lost 5 bases and 5 bases, there was a span of 15 bases. The CDR3 spans 14 residues. The germline CDR1 and CDR2 sequences are SEHNR and FQNEAQ (reference sequence). DNA of the CDR3: TGTGCCAGCAGCCCGGAGGGGGGGAGGGAGACCCAGTACTTC. It is translated as CASSPEGGRETQYF.

This rearrangement joins TRBV6-5 to TRBJ2-7; 7 positions match TRBD1. Trimming at V came to 6 bases and at J to 2 bases, leaving 4 bases not matched to a gene. Germline V gene data show CDR1 as MNHEY and CDR2 as SVGAGI. The CDR3 sequence is 13 residues long. The DNA of the CDR3 is TGTGCCAGCAGGTCGGACAGGACCTACGAGCAGTACTTC. Amino acid sequence: CASRSDRTYEQYF.

This sequence joins TRBV5-4 and TRBJ1-2; 9 nucleotides align to TRBD1. V shed 0 bases and J 8 bases; nucleotides not matched to a gene: 8. This CDR3 contains 15 residues. Germline lookup yields CDR1 SGHNT and CDR2 YYREEE (reference sequence). CDR3 DNA: TGTGCCAGCAGCTTGGTTCGGGACAGGGCAGGGGGCTACACCTTC. It translates to CASSLVRDRAGGYTF.

This chain uses TRBV25-1 with TRBJ1-5, with D unresolved. Germline assignment: CDR1 MGHDK and CDR2 SYGVNS. The CDR3 has 14 residues. V was trimmed by 3 bases and J by 2 bases, leaving 8 bases between them. The CDR3 DNA reads as TGTGCCAGCAGTGACAGTCTGGGCAATCAGCCCCAGCATTTT. This translates into CASSDSLGNQPQHF.

The chain has TRBV11-2 and TRBJ2-7, with D perhaps matching TRBD2 (7 bases). With 5 bases removed from V and 5 bases from J, the gap between germline ends came to 19 bases. This CDR3 has 15 residues. Per the germline V gene, CDR1 is SGHAT and CDR2 is FQNNGV. The CDR3: CASSPEGGAWDEQYF. CDR3 nucleotides: TGTGCCAGCAGCCCAGAAGGGGGGGCTTGGGACGAGCAGTACTTC.

V gene TRBV5-1 combines with J gene TRBJ2-7; D is undetermined. V was shortened by 0 bases and J by 3 bases, with 13 bases between the two germline ends. This CDR3 contains 15 residues. CDR1 is SGHRS and CDR2 is YFSETQ in the germline V gene. CDR3: CASSLEAGRFYEQYF. The DNA of the CDR3 is TGCGCCAGCAGCTTGGAGGCAGGCCGGTTCTACGAGCAGTACTTC.

The J gene is TRBJ2-7, the V gene TRBV5-1; 13 bases align to TRBD2. The CDR3 covers 17 residues. The V gene's germline CDR1 is SGHRS and CDR2 YFSETQ. The junction had 9 bases not matched to a gene; V was cut back by 4 bases and J by 2 bases. The CDR3 bases are TGCGCCAGCAGCATGCAGACTAGCGGGAGGAAAACCTACGAGCAGTACTTC. This codes for CASSMQTSGRKTYEQYF.

The rearrangement links TRBV6-5 to TRBJ1-1; 9 bases align to TRBD1. The CDR3 is made up of 15 amino acids. CDR1 MNHEY and CDR2 SVGAGI come from the germline V gene. Trimming removed 0 bases from V and 4 bases from J; junction bases left unmatched: 3. The DNA of the CDR3 is TGTGCCAGCAGTTACTCGCGGACAGGGGTCACTGAAGCTTTCTTT. Translating it yields CASSYSRTGVTEAFF.

The table lists this clone with many counts. The V gene is TRBV14, the J gene TRBJ2-7; no reliable D call. V lost 0 bases to trimming and J lost 0 bases, with 18 bases between them. Per the germline V gene, CDR1 is SGHDN and CDR2 is FVKESK. CDR3 size: 18 residues. The DNA for the CDR3 is TGTGCCAGCAGCCAAGATAGTACATTTAGTCAGGTCTCCTACGAGCAGTACTTC. It specifies CASSQDSTFSQVSYEQYF.